The 17 T cell receptor beta chains below come from one sample, sequenced in a study of T cells in Graves' hyperthyroidism and ophthalmopathy. It was RNA transcripts that yielded the amplified TCR beta CDR3 regions. Using the HTBI primer set, a first-round RT-PCR was run on the TCR CDR3. From the multiplex PCR reads, TCRdb called clonotypes with MiXCR, one entry per CDR3 protein. Of over 400,000 distinct CDR3 sequences in the sample, under 15% are singletons; the top ten hold approximately 13%. The sequenced sample was blood. Receptor source: a man younger than 35 with Graves' ophthalmopathy.

This clonotype was seen more than once but under ten times. CDR3 nucleotides: TGTGCCAGCAGTTTATCTGGAATAACAGCAACTAATGAAAAACTGTTTTTT. Protein product: CASSLSGITATNEKLFF. This chain connects TRBV27 to TRBJ1-4; the D is unclear. CDR1 MNHEY and CDR2 SMNVEV come from the germline V gene (reference sequence). The V gene lost 0 bases and the J gene lost 0 bases, with 11 bases spanning the gap. The CDR3 spans 17 residues.

V gene TRBV12-3 or TRBV12-4 combines with J gene TRBJ2-7; tentatively, D is TRBD1 or TRBD2 (5 bases each). The CDR3 extends over 15 amino acids. V gave up 5 bases and J gave up 1 base, with 15 bases separating them. This CDR3 reads CASSPHGDVSYEQYF. CDR3 DNA: TGTGCCAGCAGTCCTCACGGGGACGTTTCCTACGAGCAGTACTTC.

This clonotype was seen repeatedly, ten times or more. The chain uses TRBV11-2 and TRBJ2-5; no reliable D call. The V gene lost 6 bases and the J gene lost 4 bases, with 18 bases spanning the gap. CDR3 length equals 15 residues. Germline V gene sequence: CDR1 SGHAT, CDR2 FQNNGV. In DNA, the CDR3 is TGTGCCAGCAGTTTTTTCTTACCGCCCGCAGAGACCCAGTACTTC. This codes for CASSFFLPPAETQYF.

Concerning this clonotype: A clone one base away is much larger, so this may be a read error. V gene TRBV11-2 combines with J gene TRBJ2-7; D might be TRBD1 (6 bases). Between the trimmed V and J ends, which lost 6 bases and 7 bases, there was a span of 16 bases. CDR1 and CDR2 from the germline V gene are SGHAT and FQNNGV. The CDR3 is made up of 13 amino acids. Here the CDR3 DNA reads TGTGCCAGCAGGCTAACAGGGCCCAGTGAGCAGTACTTC. This codes for CASRLTGPSEQYF.

This clonotype was recorded many times. V and J are TRBV3-1 and TRBJ1-5; no clear D gene. Deletions cut 1 base from V and 6 bases from J, with 7 bases between. CDR3 size: 13 residues. Germline V gene sequence: CDR1 LGHDT, CDR2 YNNKEL (reference sequence). This chain's CDR3 is CASSQALVQPQHF. Written as DNA, the CDR3 is TGTGCCAGCAGCCAAGCCTTGGTTCAGCCCCAGCATTTT.

The chain recombines TRBV5-1 with TRBJ2-7; the D is unclear. CDR1 and CDR2 from the germline V gene are SGHRS and YFSETQ. This CDR3 is built from 14 residues. V gave up 7 bases and J gave up 0 bases, with 14 bases separating them. The CDR3 spells CASGYRRSSYEQYF. The DNA of the CDR3 is TGCGCCAGCGGGTACCGGAGAAGCTCCTACGAGCAGTACTTC.

This clonotype turned up a few times. This sequence joins TRBV19 and TRBJ2-3; D gene ambiguous. The CDR3 covers 13 residues. The V gene lost 4 bases and the J gene lost 6 bases, with 11 bases spanning the gap. Germline V gives CDR1 LNHDA, CDR2 SQIVND (reference sequence). The CDR3 sequence is CASSTRTSDTQYF. As DNA, the CDR3 is TGTGCCAGTAGTACCCGGACGTCGGATACGCAGTATTTT.

There are many counts of this clonotype. J is TRBJ2-3 and V is TRBV15, with D possibly matching TRBD2 (6 bases). The CDR3 extends over 15 amino acids. CDR1 and CDR2 from the germline V gene are LNHNV and YYDKDF (reference sequence). The V end lost 2 bases, the J end lost 2 bases, and 11 bases lay between the germline ends. In DNA form, the CDR3 reads TGTGCCACCAGCAGAATGGCGGGATACACAGATACGCAGTATTTT. This gives the protein CATSRMAGYTDTQYF.

This clonotype showed up many times. The genes are TRBV5-1 and TRBJ2-5; D remains ambiguous. The CDR3 covers 15 residues. CDR1 is SGHRS, CDR2 YFSETQ, per germline. The V end lost 3 bases, the J end lost 1 base, and 13 bases lay between the germline ends. The DNA of the CDR3 is TGCGCCAGCAGCTCGACGACAACTCTCCAAGAGACCCAGTACTTC. This sequence encodes CASSSTTTLQETQYF.

Concerning this clonotype itself: This may arise from a read error, as a much more abundant clone is one base away. The chain employs TRBV24-1 and TRBJ2-1; 7 bases agree with TRBD1. The last part of the DNA fits TRBJ2-7 better; the J call may be wrong. CDR1 is KGHDR and CDR2 is SFDVKD in the germline V gene. The CDR3 is 14 amino acids. CDR3 sequence reads: CATSDRQGYNEQYF. The CDR3 nucleotides are TGTGCCACCAGTGACCGACAGGGCTACAATGAGCAGTACTTC.

This chain links TRBV29-1 with TRBJ2-3, with TRBD1 matching over 8 bases. CDR3 size: 16 residues. The germline V gene has CDR1 SQVTM and CDR2 ANQGSEA. After removal of 4 bases from V and 4 bases from J, the junction contained 13 bases not matched to a gene. CDR3: CSVAGLTGETSDTQYF. CDR3 DNA sequence: TGCAGCGTTGCGGGCTTGACAGGGGAAACGTCAGATACGCAGTATTTT.

This clonotype appeared many times. The chain recombines TRBV6-2 or TRBV6-3 with TRBJ2-7, with D maybe TRBD1 (5 bases). V lost 2 bases, J lost 6 bases, and 8 bases lay in between. The CDR3 contains 12 residues. CDR1 is MNHEY and CDR2 is SVGEGT in the germline V gene. The CDR3 loop is CASSYGAAEQYF. The DNA for the CDR3 is TGTGCCAGCAGTTACGGGGCGGCCGAGCAGTACTTC.

This clonotype was seen repeatedly, ten times or more. The CDR3 region is CASSPKGRGSTEAFF. CDR3 coding DNA: TGTGCCAGCTCACCCAAGGGACGGGGGAGCACTGAAGCTTTCTTT. This chain uses TRBV18 with TRBJ1-1, with a weak D call TRBD1 (5 bases). Germline V gives CDR1 KGHSH, CDR2 LQKENI. V gave up 3 bases and J gave up 4 bases, with 15 bases separating them. The CDR3 is 15 amino acids. Full variable domain (outside the CDR3, taken from reference TRBV18 and TRBJ1-1): NAGVMQNPRHLVRRRGQEARLRCSPMKGHSHVYWYRQLPEEGLKFMVYLQKENIIDESGMPKERFSAEFPKEGPSILRIQQVVRGDSAAYFCASSPKGRGSTEAFFGQGTRLTVV.

This clonotype appeared many times. V is TRBV27 and J is TRBJ2-7; 7 bases map to TRBD1. The germline V gene has CDR1 MNHEY and CDR2 SMNVEV (reference sequence). The V segment lost 6 bases and the J segment 1 base; nucleotides outside the gene matches: 9. The CDR3 spans 15 residues. CDR3 sequence: CASSRDRVGSYEQYF. Here the CDR3 DNA reads TGTGCCAGCAGCCGAGACAGGGTGGGGTCCTACGAGCAGTACTTC.

This clonotype was detected ten times or more. V and J are TRBV7-2 and TRBJ1-4; D remains ambiguous. CDR1 and CDR2 from the germline V gene are SGHTA and FQGNSA. CDR3 size: 14 residues. Trimming cost V 1 base and J 6 bases, with 9 bases left between them. The CDR3 protein is CASSLVRNDEKLFF. The CDR3 region has the DNA TGTGCCAGCAGCTTAGTCAGGAATGATGAAAAACTGTTTTTT.

Notes on this clonotype: A read error is possible here, since a much larger clone lies one base away. The J gene is TRBJ2-1, the V gene TRBV2; TRBD1 matches at 9 bases. Germline V gene lookup returns CDR1 SNHLY and CDR2 FYNNEI. The CDR3 sequence is 13 residues long. This CDR3 reads CVSSQDRGNEQFF. CDR3 sequence (DNA): TGTGTCAGCAGCCAGGACAGGGGCAATGAGCAGTTCTTC.

This rearrangement joins TRBV30 to TRBJ1-2; TRBD1 agrees at 10 bases. Unmatched junction bases numbered 8, after V lost 3 bases and J lost 4 bases. Germline V CDR1 and CDR2: GTSNPN, SVGIG (reference sequence). The CDR3 has 15 residues. The CDR3, as DNA: TGTGCCTGGAGGGGGGGACAGGGGAGATTCTATGGCTACACCTTC. Translation gives CAWRGGQGRFYGYTF. Full variable domain (remainder filled in from reference TRBV30 and TRBJ1-2): SQTIHQWPATLVQPVGSPLSLECTVEGTSNPNLYWYRQAAGRGLQLLFYSVGIGQISSEVPQNLSASRPQDRQFILSSKKLLLSDSGFYLCAWRGGQGRFYGYTFGSGTRLTVV.